This TCR beta chain was sequenced in a study of blood T cell repertoires in COVID-19. Some clones are missing from TCRdb's copy, which holds only in-frame ones; the method was immunoSEQ multiplex PCR. This table holds more than 130,000 clones, 88% found once. Germline V gene sequence: CDR1 KGHDR, CDR2 SFDVKD. The CDR3 is 15 residues long. V lost 2 bases to trimming and J lost 2 bases, with 12 bases between them. Specimen: peripheral blood. The TCR sequence derives from a man aged 45-60 years with active or convalescent COVID-19. V usage is TRBV24-1 and J usage is TRBJ2-7; no reliable D call. This chain's CDR3 is CATSDSGSRPYEQYF. In DNA form, the CDR3 reads TGTGCCACCAGTGATTCAGGATCGCGCCCCTACGAGCAGTACTTC.